This TCR beta chain was identified in a study of blood T cell repertoires in COVID-19 (dated by TCRdb to 2020 to 2022). For the study in its entirety: The collaborator samples originated in the United States, Italy and Spain and spanned the acute and convalescent phases of COVID-19. The material from the prospective study consisted of cDNA or gDNA derived from T cells, B-cell-depleted T cells, or PBMCs. Subjects who had been exposed to COVID-19, were actively infected with it, or had recovered from it provided the deeply sampled blood TCRbeta repertoires that made up the dataset. The repertoires were made available in a free public database intended to serve as a resource for research on the immune response to SARS-CoV-2. Samples were obtained from the ongoing ImmuneRACE study (first 160 participants) and from some 1,300 subjects provided by 6 global collaborators. Sample metadata almost always included a de-identified subject ID, COVID-19 status, age in years and sex. Where available, HLA class I and class II types were obtained from metadata supplied by the sample provider rather than from assay-based typing.

About this clone itself: The antigen this receptor binds is unknown. It has no much larger one-base neighbor in the sample; base qualities were not kept.

Overall study outcomes, separate from this receptor: How much clinical and demographic metadata was included differed by source and by participant, and the metadata was provided uncurated.

V trim: 7 bases; J trim: 2 bases; unmatched bases: 11. From its cysteine to its phenylalanine, the CDR3 spans 17 amino acids. Of all the DNA, just the CDR3 is kept, 51 bases in frame from base 1. The germline V gene yields SNHLY for CDR1 and FYNNEI for CDR2. Participants in the prospective study were enrolled through a virtual design, were aged about 18 to 90 years, and lived in roughly 25 United States geographic areas. To assign participants to cohorts, the prospective study relied on clinical history that participants themselves reported in a screening survey and a study questionnaire. Recovered participants in ImmuneRACE Cohort 3 were defined as having two consecutive negative NP/OP PCR tests, clearance from a healthcare professional, or resolution of symptoms. Each participant in the prospective study had whole blood, serum and a nasopharyngeal or oropharyngeal swab collected by mobile phlebotomists. Participants in the prospective study had the option to provide additional blood draws and questionnaires over a roughly two-month period. Blood samples from the prospective study were shipped frozen or at room temperature prior to DNA extraction.

The immunoSEQ Assay, a bias-controlled multiplex PCR, was used to amplify TCRbeta CDR3 regions from genomic DNA. Per the source publication's procedure: The number of nucleated cells in each sample was estimated from the amplification of reference gene primers within the assay. To quantify the absolute abundance of each unique TCRbeta CDR3 rearrangement, sequence reads were collapsed and filtered. Productive Simpson clonality was computed per sample as the square root of Simpson's diversity index over productive rearrangements. TCRdb mirrors the immuneACCESS table, restricted to in-frame sequences. Some clones are absent from its copies; in checked studies, under half trace to an unresolved V gene, and the reason for the others is unknown. D and trimming come from the DNA, and the V and J calls and clone size come from that table. The sample includes roughly 130,000 clones, with 84% observed a single time. The ten largest clonotypes hold nearly 4% of the sample.

This receptor was obtained from a woman between 25 and 40 years old who had recovered from COVID-19. The chain uses TRBV2 and TRBJ2-3; 11 bases in the middle match TRBD2. The sample was PBMCs or T cells enriched from blood (not recorded which). The base sequence is TGTGCCAGCAATACGAGACTAGCGGGACGGTACACAGATACGCAGTATTTT. Its translation reads: CASNTRLAGRYTDTQYF.